This TCR beta chain derives from a study of T-cell memory formation after mild COVID-19. General study points: CD4/CD8 balance held among clones contracting day 15 to 85, and later expanders leaned CD4+. Cross-reactive memory appears to have joined, as suggested by some responding clones showing up in pre-infection memory.

This clonotype showed up many times. As yet, its antigen is unknown. V lost 4 bases and J lost 8, with 8 bases in between. This CDR3 contains 12 residues. Germline lookup yields CDR1 LGHDT and CDR2 YNNKEL (reference sequence). TCRdb reanalysed the 5' RACE reads using MiXCR and keeps one entry per CDR3 protein. There are fewer than 250,000 distinct CDR3 sequences in the sample; about 10% occur only once, and under 3.5% lies in the top ten. The sequence derives from a man aged 18 to 29 who had mild COVID-19 (a few samples of this study predate the infection). Cell type and time point are not known. This chain joins TRBV3-1 and TRBJ2-2, with D perhaps TRBD1 or TRBD2 (5 bases each). The sample comprised PBMCs or a T cell subset sorted from them (not recorded which). The CDR3 reads CASSPGRGELFF. DNA for the CDR3: TGTGCCAGCAGCCCGGGACGTGGGGAGCTGTTTTTT.